This T cell receptor (beta chain) originates from a study of shared clonotypes between healthy human individuals. Trimming took 5 bases from V and 3 from J, leaving 11 bases between them. The CDR3 consists of 12 residues. CDR1 GTSNPN and CDR2 SVGIG come from the germline V gene (reference sequence). Only in-frame clones appear in the TCRdb table, and some are missing; sequencing was by immunoSEQ multiplex PCR. The repertoire includes hundreds of thousands of clones, 75% to 85% of them detected once, and over 10% sits in the top ten. This TCR was sampled from a woman between 40 and 55 years old in good health. Some clones in this sample may be carry-over from other donors' samples. The chain carries TRBV30 and TRBJ2-7, with a weak D call TRBD2 (5 bases). The sample consisted of PBMCs. CDR3 sequence: CAWGGTSYEQYF. As DNA, the CDR3 is TGTGCCTGGGGCGGTACTAGCTACGAGCAGTACTTC.